This TCR beta chain was sequenced for a study of blood T cells in healthy people across ages. A sample-barcoded 5' primer and a J-beta primer mix were used in a second PCR of about 7 to 12 cycles. TCRdb itself ran the 5' RACE reads through MiXCR, one entry per CDR3 protein. The table records roughly 800,000 distinct CDR3 sequences, roughly 26% of them present only once. The CDR3 covers 16 residues. Germline V lookup: CDR1 SGHKS, CDR2 YYEKEE (reference sequence). Trimming removed 5 bases from V and 0 bases from J; junction bases left unmatched: 8. These same data were also listed under a study on T cells of mothers and their children.

Material: blood. The clonotype comes from a boy under 18 in good health. The V call is TRBV5-5, the J call TRBJ2-4, with 7 bases that match TRBD1. CDR3 loop: CASRGDSTLAKNIQYF. DNA of the CDR3: TGTGCCAGCAGGGGGGACAGTACTTTAGCCAAAAACATTCAGTACTTC.